These T cell receptor beta chains were read from a single sample in a study of early stage breast cancer tumors. TCRdb's table, derived via immunoSEQ multiplex PCR, lists solely in-frame clones and lacks some. This repertoire shows over 13,000 clones, 70% to 80% found once; its top ten account for 7.6%. Sequencing input: normal breast tissue next to the tumor. All receptors derive from a person in their fifties with breast cancer. Both conserved end residues are part of each CDR3. D genes are given only for firm matches. Rows give clone size only sometimes, using once, few, many, or a class for an expanded clone.

CASSQALGVSGTSYEQYF	TGTGCCAGCAGCCAAGCCCTCGGGGTTAGCGGGACCTCCTACGAGCAGTACTTC	NA	TRBD2	TRBV4-2	18	TRBJ2-7
CASSYFSGVTQETQYF	TGTGCCAGCAGTTACTTTAGCGGGGTAACACAAGAGACCCAGTACTTC	NA	TRBD2	TRBV6-5	16	TRBJ2-5
CASSLGDRESYEQYF	TGTGCCAGCAGCTTGGGAGACAGGGAATCCTACGAGCAGTACTTC	NA	TRBD1	TRBV5-6	15	TRBJ2-7
CASSPDSLSVAKNIQYF	TGCGCCAGCAGCCCGGACAGCCTGAGCGTAGCCAAAAACATTCAGTACTTC	NA	NA	TRBV4-1	17	TRBJ2-4
CASSLRGADTGELFF	TGTGCCAGCAGTTTACGGGGGGCGGACACCGGGGAGCTGTTTTTT	NA	NA	TRBV27	15	TRBJ2-2
CASSLRGTGLMNTEAFF	TGTGCCAGCAGCTTAAGGGGGACAGGCCTCATGAACACTGAAGCTTTCTTT	NA	TRBD1	TRBV7-2	17	TRBJ1-1
CASSKWSTSGAPGTGELFF	TGTGCCAGCAGCAAATGGTCAACTAGCGGGGCCCCGGGAACCGGGGAGCTGTTTTTT	once	NA	TRBV21-1	19	TRBJ2-2
CASSSGPLNEQFF	TGTGCCAGCAGCTCAGGACCCCTCAATGAGCAGTTCTTC	NA	NA	TRBV7-9	13	TRBJ2-1
CASSHTRSGPGGVYNEQFF	TGTGCCAGCAGTCATACCCGTAGCGGCCCCGGAGGGGTTTACAATGAGCAGTTCTTC	NA	NA	TRBV5-4	19	TRBJ2-1
CASSLGRSVEQYF	TGTGCCAGCAGCTTAGGTCGCTCGGTCGAGCAGTACTTC	NA	NA	TRBV7-2	13	TRBJ2-7
CASSEAAQGVYGYTF	TGTGCCAGTAGTGAAGCCGCACAGGGGGTCTATGGCTACACCTTC	NA	TRBD1	TRBV19	15	TRBJ1-2
CASSEGRRPEAFF	TGTGCCAGCAGTGAAGGGCGGAGGCCTGAAGCTTTCTTT	NA	NA	TRBV28	13	TRBJ1-1
CASSLLGREGHRPPDGTDTQYF	TGCGCCAGCAGCTTGTTGGGGCGGGAGGGCCATAGGCCCCCCGACGGCACAGATACGCAGTATTTT	NA	TRBD2	TRBV5-1	22	TRBJ2-3
CASSFWGWNQTTDTQYF	TGTGCCAGCAGTTTCTGGGGGTGGAACCAAACAACAGATACGCAGTATTTT	NA	NA	TRBV28	17	TRBJ2-3
CASSWTSGINYEQYF	TGTGCCAGCAGCTGGACTAGCGGAATTAACTACGAGCAGTACTTC	once	TRBD2	TRBV7-2	15	TRBJ2-7
CASSSLTGGSADTQYF	TGCGCCAGCAGCTCCCTGACAGGGGGATCGGCAGATACGCAGTATTTT	NA	TRBD1	TRBV5-1	16	TRBJ2-3
CASSFGLAGYNEQFF	TGTGCCAGCAGTTTCGGACTAGCGGGTTACAATGAGCAGTTCTTC	NA	TRBD2	TRBV28	15	TRBJ2-1
CACTSGRAKANEQFF	TGTGCCTGTACGAGCGGGAGGGCCAAGGCCAATGAGCAGTTCTTC	once	TRBD2	TRBV19	15	TRBJ2-1
CASSLEYPSPYNEQFF	TGTGCCAGCAGCTTAGAATATCCCAGCCCTTACAATGAGCAGTTCTTC	NA	NA	TRBV11-2	16	TRBJ2-1
CASSPWVTGDYEQYF	TGTGCCAGCAGCCCGTGGGTGACGGGTGATTACGAGCAGTACTTC	NA	NA	TRBV5-8	15	TRBJ2-7
CASSWGSGSPDTQYF	TGTGCCAGCAGCTGGGGGAGCGGGAGTCCAGATACGCAGTATTTT	NA	TRBD2	TRBV13	15	TRBJ2-3
CAGGSGNTIYF	TGTGCCGGAGGCTCTGGAAACACCATATATTTT	few	NA	TRBV6-5	11	TRBJ1-3
CASSFPGLAGYNEQFF	TGCGCCAGCAGCTTTCCGGGGCTAGCGGGGTACAATGAGCAGTTCTTC	NA	TRBD2	TRBV5-1	16	TRBJ2-1
CASSQDWARSVNTEAFF	TGTGCCAGCAGCCAAGACTGGGCCCGTAGCGTGAACACTGAAGCTTTCTTT	few	NA	TRBV14	17	TRBJ1-1
CASSTGTLQETQYF	TGTGCCAGTAGCACAGGGACACTTCAAGAGACCCAGTACTTC	NA	NA	TRBV19	14	TRBJ2-5
CASKPGLNTGELFF	TGTGCCAGCAAACCGGGATTAAACACCGGGGAGCTGTTTTTT	NA	NA	TRBV9	14	TRBJ2-2
CASSPTGTSGVYTQYF	TGTGCCAGCAGTCCAACCGGGACTAGCGGGGTTTATACGCAGTATTTT	NA	TRBD2	TRBV9	16	TRBJ2-3
CASSQDSSGTDTQYF	TGCGCCAGCAGCCAAGATTCTAGCGGCACAGATACGCAGTATTTT	NA	NA	TRBV4-1	15	TRBJ2-3
CASSFSGQSVVETQYF	TGTGCCAGCAGTTTCAGTGGACAGTCAGTTGTCGAGACCCAGTACTTC	NA	NA	TRBV28	16	TRBJ2-5
CASSLVLTVSFGAFF	TGTGCCAGCAGTTTAGTTCTGACAGTATCATTTGGGGCTTTCTTT	few	NA	TRBV28	15	TRBJ1-1
CAISEDRTNTEAFF	TGTGCCATCTCAGAAGACAGAACGAACACTGAAGCTTTCTTT	once	NA	TRBV10-3	14	TRBJ1-1
CASSIDQPGYQETQYF	TGTGCCAGTAGTATAGATCAACCGGGGTACCAAGAGACCCAGTACTTC	NA	NA	TRBV19	16	TRBJ2-5
CASSLGRSEQYF	TGTGCCAGCAGCTTAGGCCGGTCGGAGCAGTACTTC	NA	NA	TRBV7-2	12	TRBJ2-5
CAISGSKVGTDTQYF	TGTGCCATCAGTGGATCGAAGGTTGGCACAGATACGCAGTATTTT	NA	NA	TRBV10-3	15	TRBJ2-3
CASSLVRGRGIGSGNTIYF	TGTGCCAGCAGCTTAGTTCGGGGCAGGGGGATCGGTTCTGGAAACACCATATATTTT	NA	TRBD1	TRBV7-9	19	TRBJ1-3
CASSQDYRAKYEQYF	TGCGCCAGCAGCCAAGACTACAGGGCGAAGTACGAGCAGTACTTC	NA	NA	TRBV4-3	15	TRBJ2-7
CASSNGAAVLKASTNEKLFF	TGTGCCAGCAGCAATGGGGCGGCGGTTTTAAAAGCCTCAACTAATGAAAAACTGTTTTTT	NA	NA	TRBV21-1	20	TRBJ1-4
CASSLGQARETQYF	TGCGCCAGCAGCTTGGGGCAGGCCCGGGAGACCCAGTACTTC	NA	NA	TRBV5-1	14	TRBJ2-5
CASSLEPTGQNYGYTF	TGTGCCAGCAGCTTAGAACCGACGGGACAGAACTATGGCTACACCTTC	NA	TRBD1	TRBV11-2	16	TRBJ1-2
CASSEPGLGDTQYF	TGTGCCAGCAGTGAACCAGGGCTTGGAGATACGCAGTATTTT	NA	NA	TRBV2	14	TRBJ2-3
CATSRDFGPGNEQYF	NA	NA	NA	TRBV15	15	TRBJ2-7
CACGGGNQPQHF	TGTGCCTGTGGGGGGGGGAACCAGCCCCAGCATTTT	NA	NA	TRBV6-5	12	TRBJ1-5
CASTRTGTGAYGYTF	TGTGCCAGCACACGAACCGGGACAGGGGCCTATGGCTACACCTTC	NA	TRBD1	TRBV6-5	15	TRBJ1-2
CASSLVGADGYTF	TGTGCCAGCAGCTTAGTAGGGGCCGATGGCTACACCTTC	NA	NA	TRBV7-2	13	TRBJ1-2
CASSPQGSGNTIYF	TGTGCCAGTAGCCCTCAGGGATCTGGAAACACCATATATTTT	once	NA	TRBV19	14	TRBJ1-3
CASSLQGYEQYF	TGTGCCAGCAGTTTACAGGGTTACGAGCAGTACTTC	few	NA	TRBV6-1	12	TRBJ2-7
CASTTGTNTGELFF	TGTGCCAGCACCACCGGGACAAACACCGGGGAGCTGTTTTTT	NA	NA	TRBV18	14	TRBJ2-2
CASRSTGGYEQYF	TGTGCCAGCAGATCGACAGGGGGCTACGAGCAGTACTTC	NA	TRBD1	TRBV2	13	TRBJ2-7
CASVSGGASNEQFF	TGTGCCAGCGTTAGCGGGGGGGCTTCAAATGAGCAGTTCTTC	few	TRBD2	TRBV6-6	14	TRBJ2-1
CASSEGLAATNTEAFF	TGTGCCAGCAGTGAAGGGTTGGCGGCAACCAACACTGAAGCTTTCTTT	NA	NA	TRBV2	16	TRBJ1-1
CASSPQGGWGDTQYF	TGTGCTAGCAGCCCTCAGGGGGGCTGGGGAGATACGCAGTATTTT	NA	NA	TRBV7-7	15	TRBJ2-3
CASSQDPTGVGNQPQHF	TGTGCCAGCAGCCAAGACCCGACAGGGGTTGGAAATCAGCCCCAGCATTTT	NA	TRBD1	TRBV4-2	17	TRBJ1-5
CASSPHGNSGSNEQYF	TGCGCCAGCAGCCCCCACGGTAATAGCGGGAGTAACGAGCAGTACTTC	few	TRBD2	TRBV4-3	16	TRBJ2-7
CASTNRVNQPQHF	TGTGCCAGTACTAACAGGGTTAATCAGCCCCAGCATTTT	once	NA	TRBV19	13	TRBJ1-5
CASSERQGAGRTEAFF	TGCGCCAGCAGTGAAAGACAGGGGGCAGGAAGGACTGAAGCTTTCTTT	few	TRBD1	TRBV10-1	16	TRBJ1-1
CASSQRLAGFTDTQYF	TGTGCCAGCAGCCAAAGGCTAGCGGGGTTCACAGATACGCAGTATTTT	NA	TRBD2	TRBV14	16	TRBJ2-3
CASSQGQGFETQYF	TGTGCCAGCAGTCAAGGACAGGGGTTTGAGACCCAGTACTTC	NA	TRBD1	TRBV27	14	TRBJ2-5
CASSWTQGGRETQYF	TGTGCCAGCAGCTGGACCCAAGGGGGTCGAGAGACCCAGTACTTC	few	NA	TRBV11-2	15	TRBJ2-5